This T cell receptor (beta chain) appears in the sequencing data of a study of beta chain features in type 1 diabetes listed by TCRdb under 2018. Broadly, across the study: Patients and healthy donors did not differ in mean age, gender distribution, total cell number or subset yield. In the study, TCRB repertoires of sorted circulating CD4+ T cell subsets from recently diagnosed type 1 diabetes patients were compared with those of matched healthy donors. Whereas all 30 or so donors provided naive and central memory subsets, regulatory and stem cell-like memory subsets were isolated from just 8 patients and about eight healthy donors. Across all samples, 107,917,701 sorted cells were examined, and cell number per subset correlated strongly with RNA yield.

A remark on this clone: Its antigen remains unidentified. No base qualities exist here, and no much larger clone lies one base off it.

The paper's findings and limits, for the study overall: PCR might favor shorter templates, but patient and control samples were amplified and corrected together, so any skew would affect both groups equally. Naive, central memory and regulatory TCRB repertoires appeared to be more similar among patients than among healthy donors. Because cDNA was sequenced instead of genomic DNA, highly expressing activated cells could be over-represented, though the groups showed no difference in activation or CD3 levels. At VDJ recombination sites, type 1 diabetes patients had fewer insertions and more deleted nucleotides, which implies abnormalities in thymic rearrangement. A moderate but significant shortening of TCRB CDR3 length was observed in type 1 diabetes patients in all four CD4+ subsets. Only small numbers of individuals were included in the HLA sub-analyses, which left unresolved whether HLA type had any influence on TCRB rearrangement.

A single peripheral blood draw of 95 to 150 mL on average was collected from each donor into heparinised tubes. A BD FACSAria II and a panel including CD45RO, CCR7, CD25, CD127, CD95 and CD27 were used to sort naive, central memory, regulatory and stem cell-like memory CD4+ T cells. Every sorted population had a purity above 95%. PBMCs were separated immediately by Lymphoprep density gradient centrifugation and were stained directly, without being cultured. So that batch effects would be minimized, each experiment stained and sorted samples in pairs, pairing one healthy donor with one patient. The entire isolated RNA was reverse transcribed using the High Capacity cDNA Reverse Transcription Kit, and thus expressed TCRB transcripts were sequenced. Deep immunoSEQ sequencing was performed on naive, central memory and regulatory T cell samples, with an average of about 3.6 million total reads per sample. Sorted cells were lysed in RLT buffer and RNA was extracted with DNase-treated RNeasy Micro or Mini kits, depending on cell number. To prevent cross-contamination, every cell subset was processed on its own, while patient and healthy donor samples were processed together. TCRB sequences were amplified from cDNA with the immunoSEQ multiplex PCR, producing 87-bp fragments spanning the CDR3 region. Sequencing of the amplicons was performed on the Illumina HiSeq platform. The published analysis was carried out like this. Synthetic template baselines were used to correct PCR bias computationally, reads within Hamming distance 2 were collapsed, and singletons that could not be merged were discarded. Reads were aligned against IMGT so that V, D and J genes, CDR3 length and insertions or deletions at six rearrangement sites could be assigned. Within each subset, clonotype counts were normalized to sorted cell number, and only after that were true diversity and Gini coefficients computed with the tcR R package. Repertoire sharing was quantified using the overlap coefficient calculated on TCRB nucleotide sequences. Sourced from immuneACCESS, this table was stored by TCRdb with only in-frame sequences that have V and J called. A share of the clones is absent; for the studies checked, an unresolved V gene accounts for under half, and the remainder has no known explanation. The V and J calls and clone size come from that table; D and trimming were worked out from the DNA. The sample profile shows approximately 140,000 clones; 6.5% to 8.5% of them were found once. The top ten hold roughly 1.5% of the sample.

The germline V gene (reference sequence) provides CDR1 SGHAT and CDR2 FQDESV. Relative to germline, V is 2 bases shorter and J is 4 bases shorter, with 21 bases between their ends. From the cysteine through the phenylalanine, the CDR3 covers 18 amino acids. Just CDR3 DNA is preserved here, 54 bases in frame from base 1. The clonotype was recovered from a woman in her twenties or thirties in good health. Sequenced: central memory CD4+ T cells from blood. The chain employs TRBV11-1 and TRBJ2-1; the D gene is perhaps TRBD2, on 6 matching bases. The nucleotide sequence reads as follows: TGTGCCAGCAGCTTATCCGTCGGCGGCGGAGGAGGGTACAATGAGCAGTTCTTC. It translates as CASSLSVGGGGGYNEQFF.